This T cell receptor (beta chain) was recovered during a study of T cell responses to AZD1222 COVID-19 vaccine. With 5 bases removed from V and 2 bases from J, the gap between germline ends came to 13 bases. The CDR3 extends over 14 amino acids. Looked up from germline, CDR1 is SGHRS and CDR2 is YFSETQ. Using immunoSEQ multiplex PCR, the repertoire was profiled, and TCRdb retains in-frame clones only, with some absent. Of 160,000 or so clones listed, roughly 90% are singletons. In regard to this clone: Its target is not known.

General study findings and limits: In the spike-specific TCR repertoire, nearly half reportedly target unmutated variant regions. Among those given AZD1222, only five to seven were seropositive at baseline. Distributed over spike, vaccine-associated CD4 TCRs predominated at 160-218 and 743-854. Repertoires were sampled only after the peak T cell response.

The V gene is TRBV5-1, the J gene TRBJ1-2; D not resolved. Sequencing used peripheral blood, obtained 28 days after the second AZD1222 dose. The sequence was collected from an adult who received the AZD1222 COVID-19 vaccine. The DNA of the CDR3 is TGCGCCAGCAGTCGGTCCAGCGGAAACTATGGCTACACCTTC. It specifies CASSRSSGNYGYTF. The entire variable domain, with the rest obtained from reference TRBV5-1 and TRBJ1-2, is as follows: KAGVTQTPRYLIKTRGQQVTLSCSPISGHRSVSWYQQTPGQGLQFLFEYFSETQRNKGNFPGRFSGRQFSNSRSEMNVSTLELGDSALYLCASSRSSGNYGYTFGSGTRLTVV.